This TCR beta chain was documented in a study of shared clonotypes between healthy human individuals. TCRdb's copy holds only in-frame clones and misses some; the assay was immunoSEQ multiplex PCR. The data contain over 2 million clones, roughly 95% of them singletons. After removal of 3 bases from V and 5 bases from J, the junction contained 10 bases not matched to a gene. This CDR3 comprises 16 residues. Germline values: CDR1 SGHRS, CDR2 YFSETQ. CD4+ cells underwent separation, giving CD45RA+ naive and CD45RA-negative memory subsets. This chain connects TRBV5-1 to TRBJ2-2; 7 positions match TRBD2. The clonotype originates from a man between 18 and 29 years old in good health. What was sequenced was naive CD4+ T cells sorted from blood. Described subset: CD45RA+ positively selected. The CDR3: CASSSTGTTYTGELFF. DNA of the CDR3: TGCGCCAGCAGCTCCACCGGGACTACGTATACCGGGGAGCTGTTTTTT.